These 6 T cell receptor beta chains originate from one sample sequenced in a study of blood T cell repertoires in COVID-19. This table comes from immunoSEQ multiplex PCR, and its TCRdb copy is limited to in-frame clones, with some not included. The table lists about 270,000 clones, about 87% of them singletons. Material: PBMCs or T cells enriched from blood (not recorded which). Source of these receptors: a woman aged 40 to 50 with acute COVID-19.

The rearrangement joins TRBV19 to TRBJ2-3, with 9 bases lining up with TRBD2. Germline V gene sequence: CDR1 LNHDA, CDR2 SQIVND (reference sequence). V lost 4 bases and J lost 2; bases outside the gene matches: 10. This CDR3 is built from 17 residues. This CDR3 is CASSTGGRAPTTDTQYF. CDR3 nucleotides: TGTGCCAGTAGTACTGGCGGGAGGGCCCCAACCACAGATACGCAGTATTTT.

This chain connects TRBV30 to TRBJ1-6; no definite D call. V was cut by 4 bases and J by 10 bases, with 11 bases left in between. CDR1 is GTSNPN and CDR2 is SVGIG in the germline V gene (reference sequence). The length of the CDR3 is 12 residues. In nucleotides, the CDR3 is TGTGCCTGGAAGGAGAGTGGGTCACCCCTCCACTTT. This codes for CAWKESGSPLHF.

The chain is built from TRBV7-2 and TRBJ2-3; 11 bases fit TRBD2. V dropped 5 bases and J dropped 4; count of bases not matched to a gene: 8. The CDR3 sequence is 16 residues long. Germline values: CDR1 SGHTA, CDR2 FQGNSA. The CDR3 DNA follows: TGTGCCAGCAGCGCGTCCACTAGCGGGAGAGCAGATACGCAGTATTTT. Translation: CASSASTSGRADTQYF.

For the CDR3, the DNA is TGTGCCAGTTCCACTAGCGGGAGTTACAATGAGCAGTTCTTC. Translated, it gives CASSTSGSYNEQFF. The rearrangement uses TRBV19 and TRBJ2-1, with TRBD2 matching over 11 bases. Trimming took 8 bases from V and 4 from J; bases not matched to a gene: 4. The V gene's germline CDR1 is LNHDA and CDR2 SQIVND (reference sequence). CDR3 length: 14 amino acids.

On this clone itself: A read error may account for a junction end that differs from germline. The genes are TRBV7-7 and TRBJ2-5, with D possibly being TRBD1 (5 bases). Germline V CDR1 and CDR2: SSHAT, FNYEAQ (reference sequence). The CDR3 runs to 15 residues. The CDR3 sequence: CASSFARTNQETQYF. The CDR3 coding sequence is TGTGCTAGCAGCTTTGCCCGGACAAACCAAGAGACCCAGTACTTC. The variable domain in full, completed from reference TRBV7-7 and TRBJ2-5, reads GAGVSQSPRYKVTKRGQDVTLRCDPISSHATLYWYQQALGQGPEFLTYFNYEAQPDKSGLPSDRFSAERPEGSISTLTIQRTEQRDSAMYRCASSFARTNQETQYFGPGTRLLVL.

Here the CDR3 reads CASSLAYRLGNTIYF. CDR3 DNA sequence: TGTGCCAGCAGCTTAGCGTATCGTCTTGGAAACACCATATATTTT. The J gene is TRBJ1-3, the V gene TRBV7-9; no firm D call. Germline values: CDR1 SEHNR, CDR2 FQNEAQ (reference sequence). The V end lost 0 bases, the J end lost 3 bases, and 9 bases lay between the germline ends. The CDR3 runs 15 residues.